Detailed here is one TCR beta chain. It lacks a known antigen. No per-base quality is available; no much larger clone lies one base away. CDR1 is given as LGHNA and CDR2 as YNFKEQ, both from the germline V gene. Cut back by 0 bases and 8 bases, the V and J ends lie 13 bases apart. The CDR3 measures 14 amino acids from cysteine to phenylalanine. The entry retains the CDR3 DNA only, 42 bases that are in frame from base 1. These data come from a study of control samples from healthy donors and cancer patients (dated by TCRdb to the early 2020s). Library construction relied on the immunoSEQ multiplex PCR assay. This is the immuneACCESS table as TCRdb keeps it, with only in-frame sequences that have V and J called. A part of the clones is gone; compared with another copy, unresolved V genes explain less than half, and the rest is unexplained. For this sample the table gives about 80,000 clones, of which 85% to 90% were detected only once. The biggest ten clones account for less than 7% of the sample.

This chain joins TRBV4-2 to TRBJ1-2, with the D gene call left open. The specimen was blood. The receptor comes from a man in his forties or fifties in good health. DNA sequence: TGTGCCAGCAGCCAAGATTGGGAGGGTAGAGGCTACACCTTC. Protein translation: CASSQDWEGRGYTF.